Included here is one T cell receptor beta chain sequence, with context. It lacks a known antigen. No qualities accompany the bases; no much larger clone lies one base away. Collaborating institutions collected whole blood in K2EDTA tubes following their own protocols. For TCRbeta analysis, collaborators shipped samples in one of three forms: frozen whole blood, isolated PBMCs, or DNA extracted from either of those sample types. This entry belongs to a study of blood T cell repertoires in COVID-19 (dated by TCRdb to 2018 to 2021). Looking at the study overall: Samples from collaborators originated in the United States, Italy and Spain and spanned both the acute and convalescent phases of COVID-19. The material from the prospective study consisted of cDNA or gDNA derived from T cells, B-cell-depleted T cells, or PBMCs. Where HLA class I and class II types were available, the types were taken from metadata supplied by the sample provider, not from assay-based typing. The dataset comprised deeply sampled blood TCRbeta repertoires from subjects exposed to, actively infected with, or recovered from COVID-19. A de-identified subject ID, COVID-19 status, age in years and sex were almost always included in the sample metadata. Samples were obtained from the ongoing ImmuneRACE study (first 160 participants) and from 950 to 1,500 subjects provided by 6 global collaborators. The repertoires were released in a freely available public database intended as a resource for research on the immune response to SARS-CoV-2. What the authors observed across the whole study: The quantity of clinical and demographic metadata differed by source and by participant and was supplied without curation.

The immunoSEQ Assay, a bias-controlled multiplex PCR, was used to amplify TCRbeta CDR3 regions from genomic DNA. Under the source paper's analysis protocol: Nucleated cell counts per sample were estimated from amplification of reference gene primers within the assay. To quantify the absolute abundance of each unique TCRbeta CDR3 rearrangement, sequence reads were collapsed and filtered. For each sample, productive Simpson clonality was calculated as the square root of Simpson's diversity index across productive rearrangements. Not all clones reach the TCRdb copy of this immuneACCESS table, which keeps in-frame sequences only. Checked studies attribute under half of the gap to unresolved V genes and leave the rest unexplained. V, J and clone size are taken as reported in that table, and D and trimming were inferred from the DNA itself. The sample table lists about 50,000 clones, about 90% of them with a count of one. About 12% of the sample belongs to the ten largest clones.

Source material: peripheral blood. The clonotype originates from a human donor with active COVID-19. The donor label of this sample is uncertain.

The DNA sequence follows: TGCAGTGCTAGTTTAGATCTAGGGGCAGATACGCAGTATTTT. It encodes CSASLDLGADTQYF. The chain couples TRBV20-1 to TRBJ2-3; matching of 5 bases hints at TRBD1 as the D gene. Its CDR3 holds 14 amino acids, cysteine through phenylalanine. Only the CDR3 portion is preserved as DNA: 42 bases, with reading frame beginning at the first base. V loses 3 bases, J loses 4 bases, and the germline ends lie 14 bases apart. For CDR1 and CDR2, the germline V gene (reference sequence) lists DFQATT and SNEGSKA.